The rows below give T cell receptor beta chains drawn from one sample of a study of technical replicates of blood from several donors. TCRdb's copy holds only in-frame clones and misses some; the assay was immunoSEQ multiplex PCR. In the table there are 15,000 to 20,000 clones, around 87% of which are singletons. The sequenced sample was PBMCs. The receptors shown here come from a human donor in good health. Each CDR3 is given with its conserved first and last residue. A D gene is named only where the DNA matches it firmly. Not all rows give a size; the values are once, few, many and, for expanded clones, a class.

TRBV2	TRBD1	TRBJ1-4	few	TGTGCCAGCAGTGAGAGGGGGACAGGGACTGAAGCGGGGGAAAAACTGTTTTTT	CASSERGTGTEAGEKLFF
TRBV10-2	-	TRBJ1-3	-	TGCGCCAGCAGAGTCGTAGGGAGCTCTGGAAACACCATATATTTT	CASRVVGSSGNTIYF
TRBV7-9	-	TRBJ1-1	-	TGTGCCAGCAGCTTAGGTCGATTGGCCCCCATCTCCGAGAGGACTGAAGCTTTCTTT	CASSLGRLAPISERTEAFF
TRBV28	TRBD2	TRBJ2-7	-	TGTGCCAGCAGTTTCAGCGGGACTAGCCGCTCCTACGAGCAGTACTTC	CASSFSGTSRSYEQYF
TRBV18	-	TRBJ1-2	-	TGTGCCAGCTCACCAGACAGTAACTATGGCTACACCTTC	CASSPDSNYGYTF
TRBV4-2	-	TRBJ1-6	-	TGTGCCAGCAGCCTTGAGGCCGTAAGGGGGGGTAATTCACCCCTCCACTTT	CASSLEAVRGGNSPLHF
TRBV5-4	-	TRBJ2-7	-	TGTGCCAGCAGCTCGGACTCCCGGGAGCAGTACTTC	CASSSDSREQYF
TRBV7-9	-	TRBJ1-2	-	TGTGCCAGCAGGCGTAAGGGGATTGATGGCTACACCTTC	CASRRKGIDGYTF
TRBV27	TRBD1	TRBJ2-7	once	TGTGCCAGCAGTTCCGGGACAGGGGGCGGGAAAGGCGAGCAGTACTTC	CASSSGTGGGKGEQYF
TRBV5-1	TRBD1	TRBJ2-1	once	TGCGCCAGCAGCTGGGGGTCTGGACAGGTTGAGCAGTTCTTC	CASSWGSGQVEQFF
TRBV2	TRBD1	TRBJ2-7	-	TGTGCCAGCAGAACACCGGGACAGGGGAACGAGCAGTACTTC	CASRTPGQGNEQYF
TRBV18	-	TRBJ1-2	-	TGTGCCAGCTCACCACAGGGGACTAACTATGGCTACACCTTC	CASSPQGTNYGYTF
TRBV15	-	TRBJ2-7	-	TGTGCCACCAGGGTAGGGAGCTCCTACGAGCAGTACTTC	CATRVGSSYEQYF
TRBV6-1	TRBD1	TRBJ2-7	-	TGTGCCAGCAGATACTTACAGGGGGCCGAGCAGTACTTC	CASRYLQGAEQYF
TRBV5-6	-	TRBJ1-1	-	TGTGCCAGCAGCCCCCGGACAGAATCCCGGGCGACTGAAGCTTTCTTT	CASSPRTESRATEAFF
TRBV27	TRBD1	TRBJ2-2	-	TGTGCCAGCAGTTCGCACAGGGGACGGGGCACCGGGGAGCTGTTTTTT	CASSSHRGRGTGELFF
TRBV7-9	TRBD1	TRBJ1-1	-	TGTGCCAGCAGCTCCGCGTCGACAGGGTCGGACACTGAAGCTTTCTTT	CASSSASTGSDTEAFF
TRBV28	-	TRBJ2-5	-	TGTGCCAGCAGTCTACCGACAGGCCAAGAGACCCAGTACTTC	CASSLPTGQETQYF
TRBV5-1	TRBD1	TRBJ2-5	-	TGCGCCAGCAGCTTGGTAGAGGGGGCAGAGACCCAGTACTTC	CASSLVEGAETQYF
TRBV11-3	TRBD2	TRBJ2-3	-	TGTGCCAGCAGCTTAGGGAAGCGGGAGAGTTCAGATACGCAGTATTTT	CASSLGKRESSDTQYF
TRBV28	TRBD1	TRBJ1-1	-	TGTGCCAGCAGCCTAGACAGGGGGGTCACTGAAGCTTTCTTT	CASSLDRGVTEAFF
TRBV4-1	-	TRBJ1-3	-	TGCGCCAGCAGCCGGGAACAGGTCTCTGGAAACACCATATATTTT	CASSREQVSGNTIYF
TRBV2	-	TRBJ2-1	-	TGTGCCAGCAGTGTATCCGGGGAGCATGAGCAGTTCTTC	CASSVSGEHEQFF
TRBV5-1	TRBD2	TRBJ2-1	-	TGCGCCAGCAGATACTCGGGACTAGCGGACCCCGGGGGCAATGAGCAGTTCTTC	CASRYSGLADPGGNEQFF
TRBV7-8	TRBD1	TRBJ2-1	-	TGTGCCAGCGGGGGGACAGGGGTATCCTACAATGAGCAGTTCTTC	CASGGTGVSYNEQFF
TRBV7-2	-	TRBJ2-2	-	TGTGCCAGCAGCTTACCCCCAGAATTTACCGGGGAGCTGTTTTTT	CASSLPPEFTGELFF
TRBV15	TRBD2	TRBJ2-3	-	TGTGCCACCAGCATACTAGCGGGTCGAGATACGCAGTATTTT	CATSILAGRDTQYF
TRBV28	TRBD2	TRBJ2-7	-	TGTGCCAGCAGCGTCACTAGCGGGAGAGTCTACGAGCAGTACTTC	CASSVTSGRVYEQYF
TRBV10-3	-	TRBJ2-1	-	TGTGCCACCAAGGGACAAGCAGGCAATGAGCAGTTCTTC	CATKGQAGNEQFF
TRBV5-1	TRBD2	TRBJ2-7	-	TGCGCCAGCAGCGGGGGGGACCCCTCCTACGAGCAGTACTTC	CASSGGDPSYEQYF
TRBV6-5	TRBD1	TRBJ2-7	-	TGTGCCAGCAGTTCACAGGGGGCTGTCGGCTACGAGCAGTACTTC	CASSSQGAVGYEQYF
TRBV13	-	TRBJ2-1	few	TGTGCCAGCACTCGGTCCTACAATGAGCAGTTCTTC	CASTRSYNEQFF
TRBV28	TRBD1	TRBJ2-3	-	TGTGCCAGCAGCCCCACGACAGGGGCTCTAGATACGCAGTATTTT	CASSPTTGALDTQYF
TRBV5-1	-	TRBJ2-3	-	TGCGCCAGCAGCTTGTTCGCAGGTCAAGATACGCAGTATTTT	CASSLFAGQDTQYF
TRBV30	TRBD1	TRBJ1-2	-	TGTGCCTGGAGTGTCTTTGGGACAGGGAGCCTCTATGGCTACACCTTC	CAWSVFGTGSLYGYTF
TRBV2	TRBD1	TRBJ2-6	-	TGTGCCAGCAGTGAAGAGGGGGGGACAGGGACTCCTGGGGCCAACGTCCTGACTTTC	CASSEEGGTGTPGANVLTF
TRBV28	TRBD1	TRBJ2-7	-	TGTGCCAGCAGTTTATGGCAGGGGGCTTACGAGCAGTACTTC	CASSLWQGAYEQYF
TRBV7-9	TRBD1	TRBJ1-3	-	TGTGCCAGCAGCTTAGCGCGGACAGGGCAAGCTGGAAACACCATATATTTT	CASSLARTGQAGNTIYF
TRBV5-1	TRBD2	TRBJ2-2	few	TGCGCCAGCAGGCGGGGGGGAGGCACCGGGGAGCTGTTTTTT	CASRRGGGTGELFF
TRBV5-4	-	TRBJ2-2	-	TGTGCCAGCAGCAGAGGTGGTGGAGGGTTCGGTGGAGGCGGGGAGCTGTTTTTT	CASSRGGGGFGGGGELFF
TRBV19	-	TRBJ2-1	-	TGTGCCAGTAGTATCGCAGTATTGGGAGACAATGAGCAGTTCTTC	CASSIAVLGDNEQFF
TRBV6-5	TRBD1	TRBJ1-2	-	TGTGCCAGCAGTCTCGACAGGGACTATGGCTACACCTTC	CASSLDRDYGYTF
TRBV5-1	TRBD1	TRBJ2-5	-	TGCGCCAGCAGCTACCATGGACAGGGGCAAGAGACCCAGTACTTC	CASSYHGQGQETQYF
TRBV11-2	TRBD2	TRBJ2-7	-	TGTGCCAGCAGCCAGGGACTAGGCAACGAGCAGTACTTC	CASSQGLGNEQYF